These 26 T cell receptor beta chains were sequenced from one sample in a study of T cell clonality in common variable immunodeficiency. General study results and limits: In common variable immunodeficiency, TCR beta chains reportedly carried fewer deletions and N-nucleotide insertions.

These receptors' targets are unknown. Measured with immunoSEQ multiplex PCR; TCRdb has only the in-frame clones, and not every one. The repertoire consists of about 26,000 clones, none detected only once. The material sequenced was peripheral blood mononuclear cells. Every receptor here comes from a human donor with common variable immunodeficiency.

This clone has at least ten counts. Partial CDR3 DNA: TGTGCCATCAGTGAGAACCCAGACTATGGC. It codes for CAISENPDYG. The full CDR3 reads CAISENPDYGYTF. This sequence joins TRBV10-3 and TRBJ1-2; D is undetermined. The observed sequence ends 3 residues before the CDR3 terminus, with the missing tail filled in from the germline J gene. The V end was cut by 2 bases, the J end by 3 bases, with 7 bases between. CDR1 is ENHRY and CDR2 is SYGVKD in the germline V gene. The CDR3 consists of 13 residues.

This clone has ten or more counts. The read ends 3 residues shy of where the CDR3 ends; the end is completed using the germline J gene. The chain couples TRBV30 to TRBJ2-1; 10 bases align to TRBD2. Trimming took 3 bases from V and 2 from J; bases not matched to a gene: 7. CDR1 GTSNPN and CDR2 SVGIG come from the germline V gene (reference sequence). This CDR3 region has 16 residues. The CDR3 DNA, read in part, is TGTGCCTGGAGACCCGCTAGCGGGAGTACCTACAATGAG. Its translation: CAWRPASGSTYNE. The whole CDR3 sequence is CAWRPASGSTYNEQFF.

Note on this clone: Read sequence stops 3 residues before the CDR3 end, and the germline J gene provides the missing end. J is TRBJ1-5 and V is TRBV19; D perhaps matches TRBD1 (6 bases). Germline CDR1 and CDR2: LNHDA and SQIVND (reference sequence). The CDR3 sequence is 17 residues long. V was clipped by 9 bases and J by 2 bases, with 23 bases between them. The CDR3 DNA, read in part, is TGTGCCAGCGGGACAATTGAGGGTAGGTGGCGCAATCAGCCC. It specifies CASGTIEGRWRNQP. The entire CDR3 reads CASGTIEGRWRNQPQHF.

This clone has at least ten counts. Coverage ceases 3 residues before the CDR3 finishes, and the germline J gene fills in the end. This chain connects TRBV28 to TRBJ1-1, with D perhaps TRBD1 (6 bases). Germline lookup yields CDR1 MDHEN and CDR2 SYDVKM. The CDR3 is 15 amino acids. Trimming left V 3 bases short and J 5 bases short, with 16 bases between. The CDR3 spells CASSLGGARGTEAFF. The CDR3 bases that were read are TGTGCCAGCAGTTTGGGGGGGGCGAGGGGAACTGAA.

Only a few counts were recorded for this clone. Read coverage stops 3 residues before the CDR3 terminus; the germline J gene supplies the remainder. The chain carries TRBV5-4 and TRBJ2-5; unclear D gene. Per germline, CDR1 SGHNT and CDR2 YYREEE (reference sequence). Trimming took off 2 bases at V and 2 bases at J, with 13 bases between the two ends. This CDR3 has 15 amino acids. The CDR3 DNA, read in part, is TGTGCCAGCAGCTTTAGGTTGGCTAGTCAAGAGACC. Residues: CASSFRLASQET. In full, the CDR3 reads CASSFRLASQETQYF.

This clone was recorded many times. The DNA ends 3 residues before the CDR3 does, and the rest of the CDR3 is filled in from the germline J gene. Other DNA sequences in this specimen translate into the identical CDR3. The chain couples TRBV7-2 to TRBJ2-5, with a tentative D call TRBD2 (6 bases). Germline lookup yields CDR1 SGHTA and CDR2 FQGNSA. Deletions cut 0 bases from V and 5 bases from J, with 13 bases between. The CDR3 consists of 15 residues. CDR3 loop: CASSLAFSRGETQYF. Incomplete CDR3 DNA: TGTGCCAGCAGCTTAGCGTTCTCGCGGGGTGAGACC. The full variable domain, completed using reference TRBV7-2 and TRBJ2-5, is GAGVSQSPSNKVTEKGKDVELRCDPISGHTALYWYRQSLGQGLEFLIYFQGNSAPDKSGLPSDRFSAERTGGSVSTLTIQRTQQEDSAVYLCASSLAFSRGETQYFGPGTRLLVL.

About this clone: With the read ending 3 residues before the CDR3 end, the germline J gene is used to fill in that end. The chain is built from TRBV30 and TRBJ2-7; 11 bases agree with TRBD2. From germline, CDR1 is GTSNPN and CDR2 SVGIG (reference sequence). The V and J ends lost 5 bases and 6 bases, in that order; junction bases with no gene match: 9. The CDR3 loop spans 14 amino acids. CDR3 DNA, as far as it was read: TGTGCCTGGGATAGCGGGGGGGGGAGCCGCGAG. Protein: CAWDSGGGSRE. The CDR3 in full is CAWDSGGGSREQYF.

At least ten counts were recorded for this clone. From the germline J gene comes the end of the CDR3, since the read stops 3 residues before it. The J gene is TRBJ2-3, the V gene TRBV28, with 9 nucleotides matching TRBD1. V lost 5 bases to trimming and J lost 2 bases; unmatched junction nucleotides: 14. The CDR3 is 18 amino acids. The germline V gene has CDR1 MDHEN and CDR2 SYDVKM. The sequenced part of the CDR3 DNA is TGTGCCAGCAGTCTGCGACAGGGGGGTAAACTACACACAGATACG. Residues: CASSLRQGGKLHTDT. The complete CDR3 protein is CASSLRQGGKLHTDTQYF.

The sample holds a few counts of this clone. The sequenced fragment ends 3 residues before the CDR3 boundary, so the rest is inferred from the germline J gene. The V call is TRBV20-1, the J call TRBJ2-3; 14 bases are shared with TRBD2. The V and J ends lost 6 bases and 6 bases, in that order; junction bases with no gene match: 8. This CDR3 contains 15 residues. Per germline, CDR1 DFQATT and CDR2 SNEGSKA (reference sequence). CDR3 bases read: TGCAGTGCCGAGGGACTAGCGGGAGTTCGTGATACG. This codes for CSAEGLAGVRDT. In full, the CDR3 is CSAEGLAGVRDTQYF.

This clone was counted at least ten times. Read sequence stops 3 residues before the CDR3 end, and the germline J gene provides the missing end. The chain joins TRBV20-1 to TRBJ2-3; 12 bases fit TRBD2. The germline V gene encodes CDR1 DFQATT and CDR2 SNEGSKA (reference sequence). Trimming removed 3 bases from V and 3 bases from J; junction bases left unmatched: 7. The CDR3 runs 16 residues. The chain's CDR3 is CSASLLAGGRTDTQYF. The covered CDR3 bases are TGCAGTGCTAGCCTTCTAGCGGGAGGGCGGACAGATACG.

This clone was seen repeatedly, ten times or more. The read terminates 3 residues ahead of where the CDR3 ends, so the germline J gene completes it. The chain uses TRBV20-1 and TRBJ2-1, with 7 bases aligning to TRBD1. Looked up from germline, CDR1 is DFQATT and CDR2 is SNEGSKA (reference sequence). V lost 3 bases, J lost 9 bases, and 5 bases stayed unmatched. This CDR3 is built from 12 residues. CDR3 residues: CSARHYRGEQFF. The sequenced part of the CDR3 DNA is TGCAGTGCTAGGCACTACAGGGGTGAG.

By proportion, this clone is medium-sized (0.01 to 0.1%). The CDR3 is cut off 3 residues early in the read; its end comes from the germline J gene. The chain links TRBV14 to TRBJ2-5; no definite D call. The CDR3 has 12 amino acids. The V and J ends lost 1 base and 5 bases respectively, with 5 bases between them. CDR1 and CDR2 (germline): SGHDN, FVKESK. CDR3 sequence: CASSQVSETQYF. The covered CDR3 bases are TGTGCCAGCAGCCAAGTTTCGGAGACC.

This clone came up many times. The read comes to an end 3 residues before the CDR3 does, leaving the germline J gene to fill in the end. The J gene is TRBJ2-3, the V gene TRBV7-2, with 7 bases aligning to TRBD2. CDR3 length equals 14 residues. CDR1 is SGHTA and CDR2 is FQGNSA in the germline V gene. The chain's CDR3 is CASSWGLRKEAQYF. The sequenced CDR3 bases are TGTGCCAGCAGCTGGGGACTACGCAAAGAAGCG.

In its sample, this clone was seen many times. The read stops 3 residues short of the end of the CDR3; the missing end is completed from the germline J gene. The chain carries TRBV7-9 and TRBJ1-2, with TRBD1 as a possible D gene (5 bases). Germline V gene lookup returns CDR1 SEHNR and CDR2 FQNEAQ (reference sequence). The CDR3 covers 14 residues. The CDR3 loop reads CASSPPRAGSGYTF. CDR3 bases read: TGTGCCAGCAGCCCTCCCCGGGCAGGGAGCGGC.

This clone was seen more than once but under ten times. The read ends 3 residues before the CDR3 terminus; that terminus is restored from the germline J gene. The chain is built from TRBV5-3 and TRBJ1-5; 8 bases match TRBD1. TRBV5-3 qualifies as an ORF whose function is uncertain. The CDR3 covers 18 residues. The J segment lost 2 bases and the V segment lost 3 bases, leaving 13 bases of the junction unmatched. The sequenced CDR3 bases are TGTGCCAGAAGCTCATATAATAGCAGGGGGCGAGGCAATCAGCCC. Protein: CARSSYNSRGRGNQP. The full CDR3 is CARSSYNSRGRGNQPQHF.

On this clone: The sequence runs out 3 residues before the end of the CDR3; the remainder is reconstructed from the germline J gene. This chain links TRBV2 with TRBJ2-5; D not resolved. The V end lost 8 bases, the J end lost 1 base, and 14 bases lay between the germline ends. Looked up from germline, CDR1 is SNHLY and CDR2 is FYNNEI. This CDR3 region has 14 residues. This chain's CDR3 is CASGRQAVQETQYF. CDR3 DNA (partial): TGTGCCAGCGGCCGACAAGCAGTCCAAGAGACC. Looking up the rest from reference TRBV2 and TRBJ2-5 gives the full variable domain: EPEVTQTPSHQVTQMGQEVILRCVPISNHLYFYWYRQILGQKVEFLVSFYNNEISEKSEIFDDQFSVERPDGSNFTLKIRSTKLEDSAMYFCASGRQAVQETQYFGPGTRLLVL.

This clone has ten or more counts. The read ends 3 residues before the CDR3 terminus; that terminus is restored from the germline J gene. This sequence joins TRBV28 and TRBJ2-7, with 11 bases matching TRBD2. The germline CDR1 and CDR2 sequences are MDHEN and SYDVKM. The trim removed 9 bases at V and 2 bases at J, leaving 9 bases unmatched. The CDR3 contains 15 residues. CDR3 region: CASSAGTSGTYEQYF. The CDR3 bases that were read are TGTGCCAGTTCCGCCGGGACTAGCGGCACCTACGAG.

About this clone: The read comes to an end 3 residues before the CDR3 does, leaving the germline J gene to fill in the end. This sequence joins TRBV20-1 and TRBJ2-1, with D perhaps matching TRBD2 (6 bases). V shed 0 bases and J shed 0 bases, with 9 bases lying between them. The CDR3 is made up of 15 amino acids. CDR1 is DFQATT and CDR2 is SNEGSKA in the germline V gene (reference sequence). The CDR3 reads CSARDPTSSYNEQFF. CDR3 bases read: TGCAGTGCTAGAGATCCGACTAGCTCCTACAATGAG.

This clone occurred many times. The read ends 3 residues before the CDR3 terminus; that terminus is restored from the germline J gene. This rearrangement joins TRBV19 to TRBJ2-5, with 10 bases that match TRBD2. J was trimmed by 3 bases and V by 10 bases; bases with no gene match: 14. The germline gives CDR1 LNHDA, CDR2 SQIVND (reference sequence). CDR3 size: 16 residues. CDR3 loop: CAIPTPSGGSKETQYF. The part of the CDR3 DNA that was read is TGTGCCATCCCTACTCCTAGCGGGGGCTCAAAAGAGACC.

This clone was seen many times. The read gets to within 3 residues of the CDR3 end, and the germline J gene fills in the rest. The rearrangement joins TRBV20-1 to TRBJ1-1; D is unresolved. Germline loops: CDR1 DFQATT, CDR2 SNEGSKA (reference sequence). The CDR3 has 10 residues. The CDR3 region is CSARDSGAFF. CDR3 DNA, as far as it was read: TGCAGTGCTAGAGACTCCGGA.

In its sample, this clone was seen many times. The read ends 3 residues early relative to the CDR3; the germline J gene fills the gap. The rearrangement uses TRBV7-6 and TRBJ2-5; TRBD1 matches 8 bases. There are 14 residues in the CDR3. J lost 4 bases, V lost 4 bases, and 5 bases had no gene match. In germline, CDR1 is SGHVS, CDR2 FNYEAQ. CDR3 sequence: CASSYPGGAETQYF. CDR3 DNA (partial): TGTGCCAGCAGCTATCCAGGGGGCGCAGAGACC.

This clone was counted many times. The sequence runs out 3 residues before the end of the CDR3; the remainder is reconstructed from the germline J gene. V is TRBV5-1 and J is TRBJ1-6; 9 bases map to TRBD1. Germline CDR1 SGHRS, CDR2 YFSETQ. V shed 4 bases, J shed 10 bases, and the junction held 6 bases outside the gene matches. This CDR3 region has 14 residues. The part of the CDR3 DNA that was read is TGCGCCAGCAGCCCGGGACAGGGAGTCTCACCC. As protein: CASSPGQGVSP. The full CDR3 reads CASSPGQGVSPLHF.

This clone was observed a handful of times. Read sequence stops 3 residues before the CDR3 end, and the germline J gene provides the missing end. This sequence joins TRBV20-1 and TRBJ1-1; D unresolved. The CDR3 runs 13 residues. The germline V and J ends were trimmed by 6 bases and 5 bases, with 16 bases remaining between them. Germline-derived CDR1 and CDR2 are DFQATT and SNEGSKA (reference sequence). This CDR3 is CSARKQATTEAFF. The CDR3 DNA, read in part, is TGCAGTGCACGCAAGCAGGCGACAACTGAA.

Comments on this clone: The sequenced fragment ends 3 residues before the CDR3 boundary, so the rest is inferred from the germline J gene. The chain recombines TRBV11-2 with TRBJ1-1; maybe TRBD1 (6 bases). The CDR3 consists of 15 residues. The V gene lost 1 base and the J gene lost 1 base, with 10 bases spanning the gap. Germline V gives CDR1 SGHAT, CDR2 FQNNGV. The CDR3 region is CASSLGDTPNTEAFF. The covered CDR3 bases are TGTGCCAGCAGCTTAGGGGACACCCCGAACACTGAA.

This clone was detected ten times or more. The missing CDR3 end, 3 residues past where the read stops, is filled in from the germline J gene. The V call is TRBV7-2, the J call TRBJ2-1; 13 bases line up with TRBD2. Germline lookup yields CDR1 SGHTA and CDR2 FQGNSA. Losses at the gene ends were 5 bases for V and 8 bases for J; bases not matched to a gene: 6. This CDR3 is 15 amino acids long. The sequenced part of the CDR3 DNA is TGTGCCAGCAGCCCCAGTGGGACTAGCGGGGATGAG. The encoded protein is CASSPSGTSGDE. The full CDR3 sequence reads CASSPSGTSGDEQFF.

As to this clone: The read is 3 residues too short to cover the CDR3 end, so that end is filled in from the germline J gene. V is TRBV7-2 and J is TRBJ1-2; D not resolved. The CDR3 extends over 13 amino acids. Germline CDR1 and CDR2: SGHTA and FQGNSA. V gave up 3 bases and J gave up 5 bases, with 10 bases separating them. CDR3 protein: CASSFEQKYGYTF. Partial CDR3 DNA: TGTGCCAGCAGCTTTGAACAGAAGTATGGC.